These 8 T cell receptor beta chains originate from one sample sequenced in a study of beta chain features in type 1 diabetes. Overall study findings and caveats: For Type 1 diabetes patients, all four CD4+ subsets carried TCRB CDR3s that were moderately but significantly shorter.

Their antigens remain unidentified. Expressed TCRB transcripts were sequenced because the entire RNA isolate underwent reverse transcription. The method was immunoSEQ multiplex PCR; TCRdb's version includes in-frame clones alone and lacks a portion of them. The sample lists more than 25,000 clones, less than 60% occurring once. Sequencing used Tregs from blood. Receptors were obtained from a woman under 30 with type 1 diabetes.

The V call is TRBV28, the J call TRBJ2-7; TRBD1 aligns across 10 bases. CDR3 length: 14 amino acids. The germline gives CDR1 MDHEN, CDR2 SYDVKM. Losses at the gene ends were 6 bases for V and 6 bases for J; bases not matched to a gene: 8. CDR3 residues: CASRPGQGIGEQYF. DNA of the CDR3: TGTGCCAGCAGGCCGGGACAGGGGATAGGCGAGCAGTACTTC.

This chain uses TRBV27 with TRBJ2-1, with 15 bases that match TRBD2. The trim removed 1 base at V and 9 bases at J, leaving 4 bases unmatched. The CDR3 loop spans 16 amino acids. From germline, CDR1 is MNHEY and CDR2 SMNVEV (reference sequence). The DNA of the CDR3 is TGTGCCAGCAGTTTATTTTCGGGACTAGCGGGGGGTGAGCAGTTCTTC. Protein sequence: CASSLFSGLAGGEQFF.

V is TRBV7-9 and J is TRBJ1-5; 9 positions agree with TRBD1. This CDR3 region has 15 residues. Germline CDR1 SEHNR, CDR2 FQNEAQ (reference sequence). Germline trimming cut 1 base from V and 2 bases from J; bases unmatched to any gene: 0. The CDR3 sequence is CASSLGTGGNQPQHF. CDR3 nucleotides: TGTGCCAGCAGCTTAGGGACAGGGGGCAATCAGCCCCAGCATTTT.

The chain recombines TRBV15 with TRBJ2-7; 13 nucleotides agree with TRBD2. The V gene's germline CDR1 is LNHNV and CDR2 YYDKDF (reference sequence). The CDR3 loop spans 17 amino acids. The V and J ends lost 2 bases and 2 bases, in that order; junction bases with no gene match: 6. Here the CDR3 DNA reads TGTGCCACCAGCAGAAGAGGACTAGCGGGAGAGACCTACGAGCAGTACTTC. The encoded protein is CATSRRGLAGETYEQYF.

The genes are TRBV29-1 and TRBJ1-2; D perhaps matches TRBD1 (5 bases). The CDR3 runs to 13 residues. Germline V lookup: CDR1 SQVTM, CDR2 ANQGSEA. Trimming took off 3 bases at V and 3 bases at J, with 11 bases between the two ends. The CDR3 loop is CSVDDREDYGYTF. CDR3 DNA: TGCAGCGTTGATGACAGAGAAGACTATGGCTACACCTTC.

The chain is built from TRBV4-1 and TRBJ2-7; 9 nucleotides line up with TRBD2. Trimming cost V 4 bases and J 4 bases; bases outside gene matches: 8. Per the germline V gene, CDR1 is MGHRA and CDR2 is YSYEKL. The CDR3 runs to 15 residues. In nucleotides, the CDR3 is TGCGCCAGCAGCCGTAATCTAGCGGGACCTTACGAGCAGTACTTC. As protein: CASSRNLAGPYEQYF.

The genes are TRBV9 and TRBJ1-1; D is perhaps TRBD1 (5 bases). V lost 4 bases and J lost 1, with 11 bases in between. The germline V gene has CDR1 SGDLS and CDR2 YYNGEE. This CDR3 comprises 14 residues. Here the CDR3 reads CASSRGEWNTEAFF. The CDR3 DNA reads as TGTGCCAGCAGCCGGGGGGAGTGGAACACTGAAGCTTTCTTT.

The chain links TRBV2 to TRBJ2-1; 13 bases line up with TRBD2. V shed 3 bases and J 4 bases; nucleotides not matched to a gene: 3. The CDR3 covers 16 residues. Per the germline V gene, CDR1 is SNHLY and CDR2 is FYNNEI. DNA of the CDR3: TGTGCCAGCAGTGACCCGGGACTAGCGGGGTACAATGAGCAGTTCTTC. Protein product: CASSDPGLAGYNEQFF.